The 24 T cell receptor beta chains below all came from one sample that was sequenced in a study of T cell changes during pregnancy in multiple sclerosis. Profiling relied on immunoSEQ multiplex PCR, and the TCRdb table lists in-frame clones only, not all of them. In the table there are just over 50,000 clones, around 94% of which are singletons. Specimen: CD4+ T cells from peripheral blood mononuclear cells, collected in the second trimester of pregnancy. These receptors all come from a female donor with multiple sclerosis, enrolled in a pregnancy study.

This sequence joins TRBV10-3 and TRBJ1-1; D unclear. Germline CDR1 reads ENHRY; CDR2 reads SYGVKD. This CDR3 has 13 residues. Trimming took 7 bases from V and 4 from J, leaving 13 bases between them. CDR3 nucleotides: TGTGCCATCAACGTTAAGGGAGGCACTGAAGCTTTCTTT. Its protein is CAINVKGGTEAFF.

This chain uses TRBV19 with TRBJ2-2; no firm D call. The CDR3 contains 15 residues. Deletions cut 3 bases from V and 0 bases from J, with 8 bases between. Looked up from germline, CDR1 is LNHDA and CDR2 is SQIVND (reference sequence). CDR3 amino acids: CASSIRLANTGELFF. CDR3 nucleotide sequence: TGTGCCAGTAGTATTAGACTTGCGAACACCGGGGAGCTGTTTTTT.

V gene TRBV9 combines with J gene TRBJ2-5, with 8 bases aligning to TRBD1. The CDR3 loop spans 14 amino acids. Germline V gene lookup returns CDR1 SGDLS and CDR2 YYNGEE. The junction had 8 bases not matched to a gene; V was cut back by 3 bases and J by 7 bases. The CDR3 here is CASSARQGLGTQYF. In nucleotides, the CDR3 is TGTGCCAGCAGCGCCCGACAGGGGCTAGGGACCCAGTACTTC.

As regards this clone: One end of the junction is discordant with germline, which a read error may explain. The genes are TRBV5-1 and TRBJ2-3, with D perhaps TRBD1 (6 bases). Germline V lookup: CDR1 SGHRS, CDR2 YFSETQ. This CDR3 has 14 residues. CDR3 protein: CASRLGALEDTQYF. The CDR3 DNA follows: TGCGCCAGCAGGTTGGGGGCCCTTGAAGATACGCAGTATTTT.

The V and J genes are TRBV30 and TRBJ1-4, with no clear D. Trimming pared 2 bases from V and 8 bases from J, leaving 9 bases between. The CDR3 covers 12 residues. The germline gives CDR1 GTSNPN, CDR2 SVGIG (reference sequence). The CDR3 DNA reads as TGTGCCTGGAGTAGAGGCGGGGAAAAACTGTTTTTT. Its translation is CAWSRGGEKLFF.

This rearrangement joins TRBV29-1 to TRBJ1-2; possibly TRBD1 for D (5 bases). This CDR3 is built from 11 residues. The V gene lost 5 bases and the J gene lost 8 bases, with 12 bases spanning the gap. Germline V gene sequence: CDR1 SQVTM, CDR2 ANQGSEA. This chain's CDR3 is CSVRGGDGYTF. The CDR3 DNA reads TGCAGCGTTCGGGGGGGGGACGGCTACACCTTC.

The chain has TRBV19 and TRBJ2-1, with a possible D match to TRBD2 (5 bases). V gave up 6 bases and J gave up 4 bases, with 13 bases separating them. The CDR3 has 14 residues. Germline CDR1 reads LNHDA; CDR2 reads SQIVND (reference sequence). In DNA, the CDR3 is TGTGCCAGTAGCCCCCCGGGATTATACAATGAGCAGTTCTTC. This sequence encodes CASSPPGLYNEQFF.

This chain uses TRBV9 with TRBJ1-1, with D possibly TRBD1 on 5 matching bases. V dropped 0 bases and J dropped 5 bases, with 11 bases sitting between them. CDR3 size: 14 residues. The germline V gene encodes CDR1 SGDLS and CDR2 YYNGEE. CDR3 nucleotides: TGTGCCAGCAGCGTAGGGGGGGGGTGGACTGAAGCTTTCTTT. It encodes CASSVGGGWTEAFF.

The gene calls are TRBV19 and TRBJ1-2; tentative D call: TRBD1 (6 bases). Looked up from germline, CDR1 is LNHDA and CDR2 is SQIVND (reference sequence). The CDR3 length is 15 residues. Between the trimmed V and J ends, which lost 1 base and 4 bases, there was a span of 13 bases. The CDR3 region has the DNA TGTGCCAGTAGTATAGGGGATGGACAGCCCTATGGCTACACCTTC. It encodes CASSIGDGQPYGYTF. The full variable domain, its missing parts supplied by reference TRBV19 and TRBJ1-2, is DGGITQSPKYLFRKEGQNVTLSCEQNLNHDAMYWYRQDPGQGLRLIYYSQIVNDFQKGDIAEGYSVSREKKESFPLTVTSAQKNPTAFYLCASSIGDGQPYGYTFGSGTRLTVV.

CDR3: CSALRVNTEAFF. In nucleotides, the CDR3 is TGCAGCGCCCTCAGGGTGAACACTGAAGCTTTCTTT. The rearrangement links TRBV29-1 to TRBJ1-1; D perhaps matches TRBD1 (5 bases). V lost 7 bases, J lost 0 bases, and 9 bases lay in between. This CDR3 is built from 12 residues. Germline V gene data show CDR1 as SQVTM and CDR2 as ANQGSEA.

This clone was detected once. The genes are TRBV4-1 and TRBJ1-4, with D perhaps TRBD1 (5 bases). The germline V and J ends were trimmed by 5 bases and 6 bases, with 19 bases remaining between them. Germline V gene data show CDR1 as MGHRA and CDR2 as YSYEKL. The CDR3 has 16 residues. Here the CDR3 reads CASSGRGKTGDEKLFF. The CDR3 DNA follows: TGCGCCAGCAGCGGACGGGGCAAAACGGGGGATGAAAAACTGTTTTTT.

This chain's CDR3 is CASSQSLWVLGRGRSGYEQYF. The DNA of the CDR3 is TGCGCCAGCAGCCAATCGTTATGGGTTCTCGGGAGGGGACGATCGGGGTACGAGCAGTACTTC. The chain employs TRBV4-3 and TRBJ2-7; 8 bases map to TRBD2. CDR1 and CDR2 from the germline V gene are LGHNA and YSLEER. The length of the CDR3 is 21 residues. V lost 2 bases and J lost 4; bases outside the gene matches: 25.

The CDR3 region is CASRSTGGKGYEQYF. The CDR3 DNA sequence: TGTGCCAGCAGAAGCACAGGGGGCAAGGGCTACGAGCAGTACTTC. The chain recombines TRBV7-9 with TRBJ2-7, with 9 bases matching TRBD1. Germline loops: CDR1 SEHNR, CDR2 FQNEAQ (reference sequence). V shed 6 bases and J 3 bases; nucleotides not matched to a gene: 9. The CDR3 loop spans 15 amino acids.

The rearrangement links TRBV7-3 to TRBJ2-3, with TRBD2 as a possible D gene (7 bases). The CDR3 is made up of 17 amino acids. Trimming cost V 4 bases and J 1 base, with 18 bases left between them. From germline, CDR1 is SGHTA and CDR2 FQGTGA. The CDR3 spells CASSSVGGPEGTDTQYF. The DNA for the CDR3 is TGTGCCAGCAGCTCCGTCGGGGGGCCTGAGGGCACAGATACGCAGTATTTT.

This chain joins TRBV2 and TRBJ1-5; TRBD1 might be the D (5 bases). The CDR3 contains 16 residues. The germline CDR1 and CDR2 sequences are SNHLY and FYNNEI. V shed 3 bases and J shed 9 bases, with 21 bases lying between them. DNA of the CDR3: TGTGCCAGCAGTGAGGAGACGAGTCAGGGTGCTCGGCCCCAGCATTTT. Amino acids: CASSEETSQGARPQHF.

The J gene is TRBJ1-1, the V gene TRBV19; tentatively, D is TRBD1 (6 bases). CDR3 length: 17 amino acids. V lost 7 bases to trimming and J lost 0 bases, with 21 bases between them. Per germline, CDR1 LNHDA and CDR2 SQIVND (reference sequence). CDR3 in amino acids: CASNGDTLLAMNTEAFF. The CDR3 DNA is TGTGCCAGTAACGGGGACACCCTACTCGCTATGAACACTGAAGCTTTCTTT.

The gene calls are TRBV6-5 and TRBJ1-6; D perhaps matches TRBD1 (6 bases). CDR1 is MNHEY and CDR2 is SVGAGI in the germline V gene. The ends were cut back, 6 bases at V and 6 bases at J, with 15 bases in the middle. This CDR3 comprises 15 residues. CDR3: CASRSAQGINSPLHF. In nucleotides, the CDR3 is TGTGCCAGCAGATCCGCCCAGGGGATTAATTCACCCCTCCACTTT.

J is TRBJ1-5 and V is TRBV28; D remains ambiguous. This CDR3 spans 13 amino acids. The germline gives CDR1 MDHEN, CDR2 SYDVKM. The V end was cut by 5 bases, the J end by 2 bases, with 7 bases between. CDR3 sequence: CASSPPGNQPQHF. Here the CDR3 DNA reads TGTGCCAGCAGTCCCCCGGGCAATCAGCCCCAGCATTTT.

The sample holds one count of this clone. The gene calls are TRBV2 and TRBJ1-5, with D possibly TRBD1 on 5 matching bases. The V gene lost 5 bases and the J gene lost 5 bases, with 10 bases spanning the gap. Germline lookup yields CDR1 SNHLY and CDR2 FYNNEI. This CDR3 contains 13 residues. CDR3 sequence (DNA): TGTGCCAGCAGTACAGGAACCTATCAGCCCCAGCATTTT. Translation gives CASSTGTYQPQHF.

This chain uses TRBV11-2 with TRBJ1-1; TRBD1 is a possible D gene (6 bases). CDR1 is SGHAT, CDR2 FQNNGV, per germline. V was pared by 5 bases and J by 2 bases, with 18 bases between. This CDR3 region has 16 residues. CDR3 DNA: TGTGCCAGCAGCCCTTTATCGGACAGACCAAACACTGAAGCTTTCTTT. It is translated as CASSPLSDRPNTEAFF.

This clone occurred once. CDR3 bases: TGTGCCAGCAGCACGGCAGGGGGCTCCAACTATGGCTACACCTTC. It encodes CASSTAGGSNYGYTF. V gene TRBV5-6 combines with J gene TRBJ1-2; 8 nucleotides agree with TRBD1. After removal of 4 bases from V and 2 bases from J, the junction contained 7 bases not matched to a gene. Germline CDR1 and CDR2: SGHDT and YYEEEE. This CDR3 region has 15 residues.

The chain joins TRBV7-9 to TRBJ1-2; D possibly corresponds to TRBD1 (6 bases). The CDR3 length is 13 residues. V was clipped by 5 bases and J by 7 bases, with 14 bases between them. CDR1 and CDR2 (germline): SEHNR, FQNEAQ (reference sequence). The CDR3 bases are TGTGCCAGCAGCCCTACAGGGTCGTCTGGCTACACCTTC. This sequence encodes CASSPTGSSGYTF.

This clone came up once. The genes are TRBV27 and TRBJ2-7; D is possibly TRBD2 (5 bases). The CDR3 sequence is 14 residues long. Trimming took 5 bases from V and 6 from J, leaving 17 bases between them. In germline, CDR1 is MNHEY, CDR2 SMNVEV (reference sequence). The CDR3, as DNA: TGTGCCAGCAGTGGTCTCGGACTTGGATTCGAGCAGTACTTC. This sequence encodes CASSGLGLGFEQYF.

The rearrangement joins TRBV11-1 to TRBJ2-5, with TRBD1 matching 9 bases. V lost 5 bases and J lost 4; bases outside the gene matches: 8. CDR1 and CDR2 from the germline V gene are SGHAT and FQDESV (reference sequence). The CDR3 extends over 15 amino acids. The CDR3 region has the DNA TGTGCCAGCAGCCTCCGGACAGGGGTCATAGAGACCCAGTACTTC. Its protein is CASSLRTGVIETQYF.